The 20 T cell receptor beta chains below all came from one sample that was sequenced in a study of blood T cell repertoires in COVID-19. TCRdb's table, derived via immunoSEQ multiplex PCR, lists solely in-frame clones and lacks some. Seen here are about 140,000 clones, 75% to 80% observed once, and the top ten hold 2.5% to 3.5%. Sequencing was done on a sample of PBMCs or T cells enriched from blood (not recorded which). These receptors all stem from a woman in her forties or fifties who had recovered from COVID-19.

This sequence joins TRBV11-2 and TRBJ2-2; tentative D call: TRBD2 (7 bases). The V gene's germline CDR1 is SGHAT and CDR2 FQNNGV. V was trimmed by 2 bases and J by 5 bases, leaving 12 bases between them. The CDR3 runs 15 residues. The CDR3 DNA reads TGTGCCAGCAGCTTATGGGGAGGGGGTACCGGGGAGCTGTTTTTT. This codes for CASSLWGGGTGELFF.

In nucleotides, the CDR3 is TGTGCCAGCAGCTTAGGCCGGTACAGTCAGCCCCAGCATTTT. Amino acid sequence: CASSLGRYSQPQHF. The chain carries TRBV13 and TRBJ1-5; D gene uncertain. Trimming cost V 0 bases and J 6 bases, with 9 bases left between them. Germline V gives CDR1 PRHDT, CDR2 FYEKMQ (reference sequence). This CDR3 has 14 residues.

The J gene is TRBJ1-2, the V gene TRBV19; D ambiguous. Germline V gene sequence: CDR1 LNHDA, CDR2 SQIVND (reference sequence). The V gene lost 9 bases and the J gene lost 8 bases, with 16 bases spanning the gap. This CDR3 contains 12 residues. This CDR3 reads CARETTAWGYTF. As DNA, the CDR3 is TGTGCCAGGGAGACCACGGCTTGGGGCTACACCTTC.

The V call is TRBV7-9, the J call TRBJ2-5; TRBD1 matches at 8 bases. Trimming at V came to 4 bases and at J to 4 bases, leaving 14 bases not matched to a gene. CDR3 length equals 17 residues. Germline CDR1 and CDR2: SEHNR and FQNEAQ (reference sequence). The chain's CDR3 is CASSSGQGVLRGETQYF. The CDR3 DNA sequence: TGTGCCAGCAGCTCTGGACAGGGAGTCTTGCGTGGAGAGACCCAGTACTTC. The full variable domain, rest sourced from reference TRBV7-9 and TRBJ2-5, is DTGVSQNPRHKITKRGQNVTFRCDPISEHNRLYWYRQTLGQGPEFLTYFQNEAQLEKSRLLSDRFSAERPKGSFSTLEIQRTEQGDSAMYLCASSSGQGVLRGETQYFGPGTRLLVL.

In its sample, this clone was seen a few times. The chain is built from TRBV13 and TRBJ1-1, with no clear D. The CDR3 covers 12 residues. Germline CDR1 PRHDT, CDR2 FYEKMQ (reference sequence). Trimming cost V 9 bases and J 4 bases, with 12 bases left between them. The chain's CDR3 is CASSDRGTEAFF. The CDR3 DNA follows: TGTGCCAGTTCAGATCGGGGCACTGAAGCTTTCTTT.

The chain combines TRBV27 with TRBJ1-2, with 8 bases aligning to TRBD1. Germline CDR1 is MNHEY and CDR2 is SMNVEV (reference sequence). The CDR3 loop spans 15 amino acids. V lost 7 bases, J lost 8 bases, and 15 bases stayed unmatched. CDR3 nucleotide sequence: TGTGCCAGCACCCGGGACAGGTCGTTTGTTGGGGGCTACACCTTC. Translation gives CASTRDRSFVGGYTF.

The chain links TRBV10-1 to TRBJ2-1, with 10 bases matching TRBD1. CDR1 WNHNN and CDR2 SYGVQD come from the germline V gene (reference sequence). This CDR3 spans 16 amino acids. Unmatched junction bases numbered 10, after V lost 2 bases and J lost 9 bases. The CDR3 coding sequence is TGCGCCAGCAGTGAGGCGGGAGACAGGGGGCGCAGTGAGCAGTTCTTC. It specifies CASSEAGDRGRSEQFF.

This clone turned up a few times. This chain connects TRBV18 to TRBJ2-1; 11 bases match TRBD1. CDR1 and CDR2 from the germline V gene are KGHSH and LQKENI. This CDR3 contains 15 residues. V trimming: 3 bases; J trimming: 10 bases; junction bases outside the gene matches: 8. In DNA form, the CDR3 reads TGTGCCAGCTCACCGGTCCGGGACAGGGGGTACGAGCAGTTCTTC. Translated, it gives CASSPVRDRGYEQFF.

The chain employs TRBV9 and TRBJ2-7; 8 nucleotides align to TRBD2. CDR1 SGDLS and CDR2 YYNGEE come from the germline V gene. This CDR3 has 15 amino acids. V was pared by 0 bases and J by 1 base, with 3 bases of the junction left unmatched. CDR3 protein: CASSVGTSRSYEQYF. The CDR3 coding sequence is TGTGCCAGCAGCGTAGGGACTAGCAGGTCCTACGAGCAGTACTTC.

The chain joins TRBV7-2 to TRBJ1-6; D perhaps matches TRBD1 (6 bases). V was pared by 0 bases and J by 9 bases, with 15 bases between. This CDR3 is built from 16 residues. Looked up from germline, CDR1 is SGHTA and CDR2 is FQGNSA. CDR3 loop: CASSLAYRDVASPLHF. CDR3 coding DNA: TGTGCCAGCAGCTTAGCCTACAGGGACGTGGCTTCACCCCTCCACTTT.

The chain is built from TRBV5-8 and TRBJ1-4, with 8 bases aligning to TRBD1. V dropped 3 bases and J dropped 8; count of bases not matched to a gene: 6. CDR3 size: 14 residues. Per the germline V gene, CDR1 is SGHTS and CDR2 is YDEGEE. The CDR3 DNA reads TGTGCCAGCAGCTCCCGACAGGGGAGGGAAAAACTGTTTTTT. Protein product: CASSSRQGREKLFF.

In this sample, this clone turned up a few times. The chain couples TRBV5-4 to TRBJ2-7; perhaps TRBD2 as D (5 bases). V was shortened by 0 bases and J by 2 bases, with 9 bases between the two germline ends. The CDR3 is 14 amino acids. Germline V gene sequence: CDR1 SGHNT, CDR2 YYREEE (reference sequence). The DNA for the CDR3 is TGTGCCAGCAGCTTGGATGTGACTACCTACGAGCAGTACTTC. It translates to CASSLDVTTYEQYF. Full variable domain (outside the CDR3, taken from reference TRBV5-4 and TRBJ2-7): ETGVTQSPTHLIKTRGQQVTLRCSSQSGHNTVSWYQQALGQGPQFIFQYYREEENGRGNFPPRFSGLQFPNYSSELNVNALELDDSALYLCASSLDVTTYEQYFGPGTRLTVT.

The V and J genes are TRBV7-3 and TRBJ1-6; D is undetermined. Per germline, CDR1 SGHTA and CDR2 FQGTGA. CDR3 length: 18 amino acids. V was shortened by 0 bases and J by 0 bases, with 12 bases between the two germline ends. The CDR3 spells CASSLTSPGSSYNSPLHF. DNA for the CDR3: TGTGCCAGCAGCTTAACCTCGCCGGGGAGCTCCTATAATTCACCCCTCCACTTT.

The chain employs TRBV6-5 and TRBJ2-1; 7 bases line up with TRBD1. The CDR3 totals 15 residues. Germline V CDR1 and CDR2: MNHEY, SVGAGI. V lost 8 bases, J lost 6 bases, and 13 bases stayed unmatched. The CDR3, as DNA: TGTGCCAGCGGGGCCATTCCGGGACAGTCCAATGAGCAGTTCTTC. This encodes CASGAIPGQSNEQFF.

The chain combines TRBV10-3 with TRBJ2-3; D not certain. The germline CDR1 and CDR2 sequences are ENHRY and SYGVKD. Trimming stripped 7 bases from V and 4 bases from J, with 12 bases between. The CDR3 spans 13 residues. CDR3 residues: CAITSEAPDTQYF. The CDR3 DNA follows: TGTGCCATCACCTCAGAGGCTCCAGATACGCAGTATTTT.

The V and J genes are TRBV6-1 and TRBJ2-5; D possibly corresponds to TRBD2 (5 bases). Trimming removed 3 bases from V and 1 base from J, with 9 bases in between. The CDR3 contains 14 residues. Germline V gene sequence: CDR1 MNHNS, CDR2 SASEGT. The CDR3 spells CASSESGIQETQYF. The CDR3 DNA reads as TGTGCCAGCAGTGAGTCGGGGATCCAAGAGACCCAGTACTTC.

This clone was counted between two and nine times. This chain links TRBV5-1 with TRBJ1-1; the D gene is possibly TRBD1 (5 bases). This CDR3 comprises 16 residues. Between the trimmed V and J ends, which lost 4 bases and 1 base, there was a span of 17 bases. The germline V gene encodes CDR1 SGHRS and CDR2 YFSETQ. The CDR3 is CASSPLTSGGNTEAFF. CDR3 nucleotides: TGCGCCAGCAGCCCACTAACGTCGGGGGGGAACACTGAAGCTTTCTTT.

The chain employs TRBV2 and TRBJ1-2; no reliable D call. CDR1 is SNHLY and CDR2 is FYNNEI in the germline V gene. The CDR3 totals 12 residues. Trimming stripped 3 bases from V and 8 bases from J, with 10 bases between. CDR3 sequence (DNA): TGTGCCAGCAGTGATGGGAGGATCGGCTACACCTTC. Its protein product is CASSDGRIGYTF.

The chain recombines TRBV5-4 with TRBJ2-7, with D perhaps matching TRBD2 (6 bases). The CDR3 contains 15 residues. Per the germline V gene, CDR1 is SGHNT and CDR2 is YYREEE (reference sequence). V lost 0 bases and J lost 2, with 12 bases in between. CDR3: CASSLGSGRAYEQYF. The CDR3, as DNA: TGTGCCAGCAGCTTGGGGAGCGGGCGAGCCTACGAGCAGTACTTC.

V is TRBV19 and J is TRBJ1-5; D is unresolved. CDR3 length: 19 residues. Germline CDR1 reads LNHDA; CDR2 reads SQIVND (reference sequence). Between the trimmed V and J ends, which lost 1 base and 0 bases, there was a span of 19 bases. The CDR3 bases are TGTGCCAGTAGTATAGGGTTCCGGGGAAGCCGTGATAGCAATCAGCCCCAGCATTTT. This sequence encodes CASSIGFRGSRDSNQPQHF.